This TCR beta chain was documented in a study of neurological immune-mediated disorders. Trimming left V 1 base short and J 4 bases short, with 4 bases between. CDR3 length: 12 amino acids. Germline values: CDR1 SGHRS, CDR2 YFSETQ. The time point was: longitudinal time-point 2. Unsorted libraries were prepared from 2 million PBMCs held at -80 C. This clonotype was detected ten times or more. One entry per CDR3 protein, called by TCRdb with MiXCR from the 5' RACE reads. Here the sample spans under 100,000 distinct CDR3 sequences, roughly 13% being singletons. This clonotype originated in a female donor with HTLV-1-associated myelopathy (HAM/TSP). The sequenced material came from PBMCs. The V gene is TRBV5-1, the J gene TRBJ2-3, with no clear D. The CDR3 coding sequence is TGCGCCAGCAGCTTGTATGCAGATACGCAGTATTTT. Protein: CASSLYADTQYF. The full variable domain, its missing parts supplied by reference TRBV5-1 and TRBJ2-3, is KAGVTQTPRYLIKTRGQQVTLSCSPISGHRSVSWYQQTPGQGLQFLFEYFSETQRNKGNFPGRFSGRQFSNSRSEMNVSTLELGDSALYLCASSLYADTQYFGPGTRLTVL.